Shown below are 2 T cell receptor beta chains from a single sample sequenced in a study of T-cell memory formation after mild COVID-19. TCRdb re-derived calls from the 5' RACE reads in MiXCR, one entry per CDR3 protein. The sample records 40,000 to 60,000 distinct CDR3 sequences, around 10% being singletons. Sequenced material: PBMCs or a T cell subset sorted from them (not recorded which). These receptors originate from an adult woman who had mild COVID-19 (a few samples of this study predate the infection). Cell type and time point are not known.

CDR3 amino acids: CATSDRNRDVRDEQFF. The CDR3 bases are TGTGCCACCAGTGATCGTAACAGGGACGTACGGGATGAGCAGTTCTTC. The rearrangement links TRBV24-1 to TRBJ2-1; weak D call: TRBD1 (6 bases). The CDR3 loop spans 16 amino acids. The V end was cut by 3 bases, the J end by 8 bases, with 19 bases between. Germline CDR1 is KGHDR and CDR2 is SFDVKD.

The CDR3 region has the DNA TGTGCCAGCAGCTTAATGGGAGCTGGGGCCAACGTCCTGACTTTC. It encodes CASSLMGAGANVLTF. The J gene is TRBJ2-6, the V gene TRBV7-2, with D possibly TRBD2 on 5 matching bases. This CDR3 region has 15 residues. V gave up 2 bases and J gave up 2 bases, with 7 bases separating them. Germline loops: CDR1 SGHTA, CDR2 FQGNSA.